Listed below are T cell receptor beta chains from one sample, sequenced in a study of blood T cells in healthy people across ages. TCRdb re-called the 5' RACE reads through MiXCR, storing one row per CDR3 protein. The sample records fewer than 1 million distinct CDR3 sequences, about 42% being singletons. Sequencing was done on a sample of blood. These receptors were taken from a man in his 60s in good health. Both conserved end residues are part of each CDR3. A D gene is named only where the DNA matches it firmly. Clone size appears in some rows only: once, few, many, or a class for an expanded clone.

>TRBV10-3|16|TRBD2|-|TRBJ2-7
CAISESGLAGSYEQYF
TGTGCCATCAGTGAGTCAGGACTAGCGGGGTCCTACGAGCAGTACTTC
>TRBV14|20|TRBD2|-|TRBJ2-1
CASSQVLSRGGPGSYNEQFF
TGTGCCAGCAGCCAAGTGCTTTCCCGGGGGGGCCCCGGGTCGTACAATGAGCAGTTCTTC
>TRBV20-1|14|-|-|TRBJ2-4
CSASPLTTKNIQYF
TGCAGTGCTAGTCCATTGACAACCAAAAACATTCAGTACTTC
>TRBV6-2/TRBV6-3|12|-|-|TRBJ2-1
CASRDANNEQFF
TGTGCCAGCAGAGACGCGAACAATGAGCAGTTCTTC
>TRBV3-1|15|-|few|TRBJ2-5
CASSRSDLFQETQYF
TGTGCCAGCAGTCGATCCGACTTGTTTCAAGAGACCCAGTACTTC
>TRBV28|16|TRBD1|-|TRBJ1-6
CATRPTGTAFSSPLHF
TGTGCCACGCGCCCAACGGGGACAGCTTTTTCTTCACCCCTCCACTTT
>TRBV7-6|12|-|-|TRBJ2-7
CASSLTRSEQYF
TGTGCCAGCAGCCTTACTAGATCCGAGCAGTACTTC
>TRBV27|15|TRBD2|-|TRBJ2-1
CASSLGGFGYNEQFF
TGTGCCAGCAGTTTGGGGGGGTTTGGTTACAATGAGCAGTTCTTC
>TRBV20-1|15|TRBD2|-|TRBJ2-1
CSARDPTSGGVEQFF
TGCAGTGCTAGAGATCCGACTAGCGGGGGGGTTGAGCAGTTCTTC
>TRBV6-5|16|TRBD1|once|TRBJ2-7
CASSRGQNKLSYEQYF
TGTGCCAGCAGCCGGGGACAGAACAAATTGTCCTACGAGCAGTACTTC
>TRBV20-1|14|TRBD1|few|TRBJ2-3
CSAGTGMFADTQYF
TGCAGTGCCGGGACAGGGATGTTTGCAGATACGCAGTATTTT